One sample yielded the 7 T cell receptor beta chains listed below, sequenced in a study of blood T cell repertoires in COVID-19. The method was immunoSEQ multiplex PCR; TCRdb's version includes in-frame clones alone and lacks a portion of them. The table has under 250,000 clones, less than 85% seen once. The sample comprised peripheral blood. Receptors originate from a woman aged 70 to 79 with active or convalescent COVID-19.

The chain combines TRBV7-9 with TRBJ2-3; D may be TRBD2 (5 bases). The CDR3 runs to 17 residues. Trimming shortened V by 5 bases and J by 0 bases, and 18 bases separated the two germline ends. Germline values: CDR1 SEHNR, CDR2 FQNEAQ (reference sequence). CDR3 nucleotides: TGTGCCAGCAGCCTGAGGCCGGGATCGCCTAGCACAGATACGCAGTATTTT. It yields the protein CASSLRPGSPSTDTQYF.

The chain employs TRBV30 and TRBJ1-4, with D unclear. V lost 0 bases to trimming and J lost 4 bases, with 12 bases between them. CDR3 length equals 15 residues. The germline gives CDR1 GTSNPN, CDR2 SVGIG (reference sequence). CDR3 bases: TGTGCCTGGAGTGTACGCTCGGGGTTTAATGAAAAACTGTTTTTT. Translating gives CAWSVRSGFNEKLFF.

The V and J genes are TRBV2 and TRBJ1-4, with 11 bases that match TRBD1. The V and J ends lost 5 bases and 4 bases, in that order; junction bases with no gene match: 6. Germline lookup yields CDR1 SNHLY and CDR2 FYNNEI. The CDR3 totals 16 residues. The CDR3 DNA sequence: TGTGCCAGCAGTAGGGACAGGGGGGTCGGTAATGAAAAACTGTTTTTT. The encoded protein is CASSRDRGVGNEKLFF.

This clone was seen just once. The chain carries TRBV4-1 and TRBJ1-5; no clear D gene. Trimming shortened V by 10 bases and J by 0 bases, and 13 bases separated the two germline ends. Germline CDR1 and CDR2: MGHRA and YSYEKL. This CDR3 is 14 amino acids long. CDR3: CATGRVGSNQPQHF. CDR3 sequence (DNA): TGCGCCACCGGGCGGGTAGGTAGCAATCAGCCCCAGCATTTT.

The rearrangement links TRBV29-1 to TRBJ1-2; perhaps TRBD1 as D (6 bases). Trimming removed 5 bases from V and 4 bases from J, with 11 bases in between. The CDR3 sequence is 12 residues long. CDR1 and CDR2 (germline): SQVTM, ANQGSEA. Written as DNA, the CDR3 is TGCAGCGTTCAGGGGTTCCCCTATGGCTACACCTTC. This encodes CSVQGFPYGYTF.

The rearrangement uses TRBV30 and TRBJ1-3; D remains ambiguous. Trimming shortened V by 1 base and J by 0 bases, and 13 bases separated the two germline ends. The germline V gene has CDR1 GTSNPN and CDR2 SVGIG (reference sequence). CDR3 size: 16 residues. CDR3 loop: CAWSGGAPSSGNTIYF. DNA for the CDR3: TGTGCCTGGAGTGGTGGAGCACCATCCTCTGGAAACACCATATATTTT. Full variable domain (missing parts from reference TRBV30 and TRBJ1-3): SQTIHQWPATLVQPVGSPLSLECTVEGTSNPNLYWYRQAAGRGLQLLFYSVGIGQISSEVPQNLSASRPQDRQFILSSKKLLLSDSGFYLCAWSGGAPSSGNTIYFGEGSWLTVV.

In nucleotides, the CDR3 is TGTGCCACCAGTGACCTTACGGACATCAATGAGCAGTTCTTC. It encodes CATSDLTDINEQFF. This chain connects TRBV24-1 to TRBJ2-1, with a tentative D call TRBD1 (5 bases). Germline CDR1 and CDR2: KGHDR and SFDVKD. CDR3 length: 14 amino acids. V gave up 4 bases and J gave up 6 bases, with 12 bases separating them.